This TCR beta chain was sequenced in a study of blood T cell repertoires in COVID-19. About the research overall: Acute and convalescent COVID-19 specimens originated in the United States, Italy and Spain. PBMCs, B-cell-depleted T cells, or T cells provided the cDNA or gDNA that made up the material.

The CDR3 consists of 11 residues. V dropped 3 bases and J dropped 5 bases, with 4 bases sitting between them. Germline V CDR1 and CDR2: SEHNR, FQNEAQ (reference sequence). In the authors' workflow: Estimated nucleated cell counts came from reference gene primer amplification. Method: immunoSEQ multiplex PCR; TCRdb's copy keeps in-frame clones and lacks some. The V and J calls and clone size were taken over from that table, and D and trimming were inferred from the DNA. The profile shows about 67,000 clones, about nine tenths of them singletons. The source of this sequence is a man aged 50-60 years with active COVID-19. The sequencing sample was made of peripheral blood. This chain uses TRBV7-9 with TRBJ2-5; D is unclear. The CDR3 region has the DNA TGTGCCAGCAGCTTCTACGAGACCCAGTACTTC. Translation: CASSFYETQYF.